These T cell receptor beta chains were read from a single sample in a study of shared clonotypes between healthy human individuals. TCRdb keeps only in-frame clones here, not all; method: immunoSEQ multiplex PCR. The table shows about 1.5 million clones, with about 98% occurring only once. The specimen was naive CD4+ T cells sorted from blood. These receptors were taken from a man aged 25 to 40 in good health. The CDR3 runs from the conserved cysteine through the conserved F or W. D genes are given only for firm matches. Clone size is shown for a subset of rows, as once, few, many or a class of expanded clone.

d_gene | abundance | j_gene | v_gene | CDR3aa | CDR3nt
. | . | TRBJ1-5 | TRBV2 | CASSEPIQELQPQHF | TGTGCCAGCAGTGAACCGATACAAGAACTGCAGCCCCAGCATTTT
. | . | TRBJ2-3 | TRBV4-3 | CASSQDRRGGDTQYF | TGCGCCAGCAGCCAAGATCGGCGGGGAGGCGATACGCAGTATTTT
TRBD1 | . | TRBJ1-2 | TRBV5-4 | CASSLAGGDYGYTF | TGTGCCAGCAGCTTGGCAGGGGGCGACTATGGCTACACCTTC
. | once | TRBJ2-5 | TRBV14 | CASNRGPGETQYF | TGTGCCAGCAATAGAGGGCCAGGGGAGACCCAGTACTTC
TRBD2 | . | TRBJ2-1 | TRBV5-1 | CASSLAPSSSGAFWEQFF | TGCGCCAGCAGCTTGGCCCCCTCTTCTAGCGGGGCCTTTTGGGAGCAGTTCTTC
. | few | TRBJ1-4 | TRBV7-9 | CASRAGHDEKLFF | TGTGCCAGCAGAGCCGGACACGATGAAAAACTGTTTTTT
TRBD2 | . | TRBJ2-5 | TRBV29-1 | CSVEAGEETQYF | TGCAGCGTTGAGGCGGGAGAAGAGACCCAGTACTTC
. | . | TRBJ1-1 | TRBV27 | CASKVGPWGATEAFF | TGTGCCAGCAAAGTGGGACCCTGGGGGGCAACTGAAGCTTTCTTT
TRBD1 | . | TRBJ2-3 | TRBV27 | CASRGQSSTDTQYF | TGTGCCAGCAGGGGACAGTCAAGCACAGATACGCAGTATTTT
. | . | TRBJ1-5 | TRBV28 | CASTESNQPQHF | TGTGCCAGCACCGAATCCAATCAGCCCCAGCATTTT
. | . | TRBJ2-7 | TRBV19 | CASREAGRGYEQYF | TGTGCCAGTAGAGAGGCGGGCAGGGGCTACGAGCAGTACTTC